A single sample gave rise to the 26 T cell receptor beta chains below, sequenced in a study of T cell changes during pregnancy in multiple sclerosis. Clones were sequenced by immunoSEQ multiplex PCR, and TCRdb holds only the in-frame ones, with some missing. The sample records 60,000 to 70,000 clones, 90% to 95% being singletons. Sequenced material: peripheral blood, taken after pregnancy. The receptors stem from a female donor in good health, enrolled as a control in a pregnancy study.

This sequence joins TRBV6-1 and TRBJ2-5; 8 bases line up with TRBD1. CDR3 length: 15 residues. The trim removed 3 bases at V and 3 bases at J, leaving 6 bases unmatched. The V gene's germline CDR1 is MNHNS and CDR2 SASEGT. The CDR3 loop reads CASSEGDRNKETQYF. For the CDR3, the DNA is TGTGCCAGCAGTGAGGGGGACAGGAACAAAGAGACCCAGTACTTC.

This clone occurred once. CDR3 protein: CAWALGAEQFF. CDR3 DNA sequence: TGTGCCTGGGCCCTTGGAGCAGAGCAGTTCTTC. The genes are TRBV30 and TRBJ2-1, with no clear D. This CDR3 spans 11 amino acids. CDR1 GTSNPN and CDR2 SVGIG come from the germline V gene (reference sequence). V was trimmed by 5 bases and J by 10 bases, leaving 12 bases between them.

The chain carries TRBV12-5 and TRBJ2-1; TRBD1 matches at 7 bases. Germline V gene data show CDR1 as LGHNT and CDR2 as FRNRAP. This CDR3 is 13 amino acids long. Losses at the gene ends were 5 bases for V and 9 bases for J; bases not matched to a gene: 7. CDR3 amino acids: CASGQTGFGEQFF. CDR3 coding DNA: TGTGCTAGTGGTCAGACAGGGTTTGGTGAGCAGTTCTTC.

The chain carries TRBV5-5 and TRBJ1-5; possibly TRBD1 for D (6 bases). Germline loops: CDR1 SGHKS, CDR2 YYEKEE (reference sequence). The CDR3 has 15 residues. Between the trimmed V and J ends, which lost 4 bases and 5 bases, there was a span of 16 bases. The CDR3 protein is CASSEGDRPHQPQHF. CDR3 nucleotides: TGTGCCAGCAGCGAGGGGGATCGGCCACATCAGCCCCAGCATTTT.

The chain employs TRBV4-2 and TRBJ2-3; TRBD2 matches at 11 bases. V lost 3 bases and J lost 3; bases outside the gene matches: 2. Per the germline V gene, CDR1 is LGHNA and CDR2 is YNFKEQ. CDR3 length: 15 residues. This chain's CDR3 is CASSQLAGGTDTQYF. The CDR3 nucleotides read TGTGCCAGCAGCCAGCTAGCGGGGGGTACAGATACGCAGTATTTT.

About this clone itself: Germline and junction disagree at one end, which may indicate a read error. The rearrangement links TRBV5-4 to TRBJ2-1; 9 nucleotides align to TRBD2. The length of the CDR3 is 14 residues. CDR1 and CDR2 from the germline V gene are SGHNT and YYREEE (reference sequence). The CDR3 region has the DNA TGTGCCACCAGCAGGGCGGGGGGGCCGGGTGAGCAGTTCTTC. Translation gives CATSRAGGPGEQFF.

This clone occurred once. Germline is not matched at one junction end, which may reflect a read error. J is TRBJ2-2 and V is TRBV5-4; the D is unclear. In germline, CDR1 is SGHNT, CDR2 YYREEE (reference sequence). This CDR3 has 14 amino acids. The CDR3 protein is CASSFGENTRELFF. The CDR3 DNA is TGTGCCAGCAGCTTTGGAGAGAACACCAGGGAGCTGTTTTTT.

The DNA for the CDR3 is TGTGCCAGCAGCTTAGTGGGGCTGGAAGGCACTGAAGCTTTCTTT. Amino acids: CASSLVGLEGTEAFF. V usage is TRBV7-2 and J usage is TRBJ1-1; the D gene is possibly TRBD1 (5 bases). Trimming stripped 1 base from V and 4 bases from J, with 13 bases between. CDR3 length: 15 amino acids. Germline V gene sequence: CDR1 SGHTA, CDR2 FQGNSA.

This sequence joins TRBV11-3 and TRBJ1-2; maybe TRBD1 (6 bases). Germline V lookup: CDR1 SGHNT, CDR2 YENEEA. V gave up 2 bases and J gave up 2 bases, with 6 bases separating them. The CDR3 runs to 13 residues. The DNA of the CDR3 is TGTGCCAGCAGCTTACAGGGGAACTATGGCTACACCTTC. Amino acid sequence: CASSLQGNYGYTF.

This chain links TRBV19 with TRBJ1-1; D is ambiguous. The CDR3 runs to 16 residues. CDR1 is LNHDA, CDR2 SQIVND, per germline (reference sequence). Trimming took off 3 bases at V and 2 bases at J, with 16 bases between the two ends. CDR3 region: CASSMVGSASNTEAFF. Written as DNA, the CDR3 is TGTGCCAGTAGTATGGTAGGGAGTGCGAGCAACACTGAAGCTTTCTTT.

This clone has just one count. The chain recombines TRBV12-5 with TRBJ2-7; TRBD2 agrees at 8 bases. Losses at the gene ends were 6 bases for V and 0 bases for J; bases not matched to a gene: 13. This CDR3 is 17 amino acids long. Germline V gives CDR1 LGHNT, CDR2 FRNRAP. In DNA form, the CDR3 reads TGTGCTAGTGGCCTGAGTAGCGGGGCGAACTACTCCTACGAGCAGTACTTC. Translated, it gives CASGLSSGANYSYEQYF.

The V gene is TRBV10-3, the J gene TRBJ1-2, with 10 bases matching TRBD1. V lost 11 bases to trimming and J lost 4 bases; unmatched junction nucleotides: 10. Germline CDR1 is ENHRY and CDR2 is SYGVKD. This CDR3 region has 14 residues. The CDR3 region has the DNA TGTGCCTCCCACCCGACAGGGGGCGTCTATGGCTACACCTTC. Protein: CASHPTGGVYGYTF.

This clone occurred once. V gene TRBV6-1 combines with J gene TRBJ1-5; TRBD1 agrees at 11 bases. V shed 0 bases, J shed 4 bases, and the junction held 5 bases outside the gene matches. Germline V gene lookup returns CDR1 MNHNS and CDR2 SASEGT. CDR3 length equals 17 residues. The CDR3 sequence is CASSEAGTGGGNQPQHF. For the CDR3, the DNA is TGTGCCAGCAGTGAAGCCGGGACAGGGGGTGGGAATCAGCCCCAGCATTTT.

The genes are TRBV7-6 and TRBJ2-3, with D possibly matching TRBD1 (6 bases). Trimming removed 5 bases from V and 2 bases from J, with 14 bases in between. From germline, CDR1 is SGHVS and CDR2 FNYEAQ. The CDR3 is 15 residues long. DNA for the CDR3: TGTGCCAGCAGCCGGGACAAACGATCCACAGATACGCAGTATTTT. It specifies CASSRDKRSTDTQYF.

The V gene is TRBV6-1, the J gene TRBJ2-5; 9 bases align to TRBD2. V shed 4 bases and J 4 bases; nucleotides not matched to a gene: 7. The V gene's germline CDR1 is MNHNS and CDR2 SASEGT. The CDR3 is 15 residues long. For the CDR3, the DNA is TGTGCCAGCAGTGCGGATAGCGGGGGATCAGAGACCCAGTACTTC. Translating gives CASSADSGGSETQYF.

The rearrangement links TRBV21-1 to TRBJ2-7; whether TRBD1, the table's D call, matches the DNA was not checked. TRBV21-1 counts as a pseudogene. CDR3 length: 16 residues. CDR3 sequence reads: CASKAVTPTSTYEQYF. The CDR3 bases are TGTGCCAGCAAAGCCGTGACACCAACGTCCACCTACGAGCAGTACTTC.

CDR3 residues: CASSAGTNTGELFF. The CDR3 bases are TGTGCCAGCAGTGCCGGGACTAACACCGGGGAGCTGTTTTTT. The chain uses TRBV11-3 and TRBJ2-2, with TRBD2 as a possible D gene (6 bases). CDR1 SGHNT and CDR2 YENEEA come from the germline V gene. This CDR3 is 14 amino acids long. V was trimmed by 6 bases and J by 2 bases, leaving 10 bases between them.

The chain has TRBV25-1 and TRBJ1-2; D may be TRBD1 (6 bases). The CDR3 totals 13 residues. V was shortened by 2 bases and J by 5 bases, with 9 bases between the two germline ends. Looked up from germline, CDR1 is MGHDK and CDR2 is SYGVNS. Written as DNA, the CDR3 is TGTGCCAGCAGTGAAGGGGACATTTATGGCTACACCTTC. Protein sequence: CASSEGDIYGYTF.

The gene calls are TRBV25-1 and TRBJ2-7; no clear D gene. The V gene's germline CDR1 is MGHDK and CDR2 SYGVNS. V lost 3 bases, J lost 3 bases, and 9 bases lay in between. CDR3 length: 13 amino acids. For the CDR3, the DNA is TGTGCCAGCAGTGATATTGTGAGCTACGAGCAGTACTTC. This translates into CASSDIVSYEQYF.

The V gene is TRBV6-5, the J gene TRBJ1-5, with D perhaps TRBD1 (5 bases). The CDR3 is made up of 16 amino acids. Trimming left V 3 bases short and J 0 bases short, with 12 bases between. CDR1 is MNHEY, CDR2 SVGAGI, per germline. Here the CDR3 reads CASSYGRGVSNQPQHF. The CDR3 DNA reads TGTGCCAGCAGTTATGGCCGGGGGGTTAGCAATCAGCCCCAGCATTTT.

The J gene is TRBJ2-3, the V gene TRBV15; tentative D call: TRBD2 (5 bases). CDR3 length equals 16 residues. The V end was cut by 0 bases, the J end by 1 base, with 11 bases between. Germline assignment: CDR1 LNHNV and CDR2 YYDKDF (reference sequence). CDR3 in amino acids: CATSRDRGSGTDTQYF. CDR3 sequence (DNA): TGTGCCACCAGCAGAGATCGAGGTAGCGGCACAGATACGCAGTATTTT.

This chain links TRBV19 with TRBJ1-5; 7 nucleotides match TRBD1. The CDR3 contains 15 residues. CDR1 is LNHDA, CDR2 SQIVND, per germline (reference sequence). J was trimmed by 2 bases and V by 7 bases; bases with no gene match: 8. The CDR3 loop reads CASITPGTGNQPQHF. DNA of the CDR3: TGTGCCAGTATCACCCCCGGGACAGGCAATCAGCCCCAGCATTTT.

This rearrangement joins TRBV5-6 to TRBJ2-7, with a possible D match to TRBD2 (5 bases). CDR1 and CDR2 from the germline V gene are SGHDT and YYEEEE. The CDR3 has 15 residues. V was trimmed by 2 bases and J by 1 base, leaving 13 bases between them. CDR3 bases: TGTGCCAGCAGCTTTGCGGGCCCTCCGTCCTACGAGCAGTACTTC. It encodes CASSFAGPPSYEQYF.

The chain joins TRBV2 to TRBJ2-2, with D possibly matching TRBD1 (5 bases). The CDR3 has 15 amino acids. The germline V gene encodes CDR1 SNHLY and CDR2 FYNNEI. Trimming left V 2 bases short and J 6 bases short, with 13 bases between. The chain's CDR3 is CASSEIGDFAGELFF. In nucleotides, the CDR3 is TGTGCCAGCAGTGAAATAGGGGATTTCGCCGGGGAGCTGTTTTTT. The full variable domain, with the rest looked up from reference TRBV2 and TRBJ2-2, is EPEVTQTPSHQVTQMGQEVILRCVPISNHLYFYWYRQILGQKVEFLVSFYNNEISEKSEIFDDQFSVERPDGSNFTLKIRSTKLEDSAMYFCASSEIGDFAGELFFGEGSRLTVL.

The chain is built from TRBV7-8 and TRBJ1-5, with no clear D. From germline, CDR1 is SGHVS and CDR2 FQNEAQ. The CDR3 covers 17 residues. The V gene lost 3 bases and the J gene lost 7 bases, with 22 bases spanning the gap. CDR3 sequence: CASSFLKLSAPEQPQHF. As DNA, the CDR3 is TGTGCCAGCAGCTTTCTGAAACTCTCTGCGCCTGAACAGCCCCAGCATTTT.

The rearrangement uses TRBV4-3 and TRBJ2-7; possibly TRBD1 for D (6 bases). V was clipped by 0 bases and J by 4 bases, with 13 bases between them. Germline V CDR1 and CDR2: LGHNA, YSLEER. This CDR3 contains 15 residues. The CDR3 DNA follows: TGCGCCAGCAGCCAAGACCGAGGGGGTGGTTACGAGCAGTACTTC. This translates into CASSQDRGGGYEQYF.